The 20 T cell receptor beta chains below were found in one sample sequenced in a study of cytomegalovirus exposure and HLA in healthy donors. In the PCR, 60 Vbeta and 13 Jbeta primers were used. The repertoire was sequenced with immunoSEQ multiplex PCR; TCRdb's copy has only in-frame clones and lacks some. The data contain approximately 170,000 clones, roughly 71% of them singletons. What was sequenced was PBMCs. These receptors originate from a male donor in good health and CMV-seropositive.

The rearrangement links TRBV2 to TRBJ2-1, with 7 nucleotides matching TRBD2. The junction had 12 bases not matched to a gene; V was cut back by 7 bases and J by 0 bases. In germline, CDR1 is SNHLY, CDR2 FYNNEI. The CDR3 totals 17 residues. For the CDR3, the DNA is TGTGCCAGCATCGGCCAACTAGCGAGCAGCTCCTACAATGAGCAGTTCTTC. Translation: CASIGQLASSSYNEQFF.

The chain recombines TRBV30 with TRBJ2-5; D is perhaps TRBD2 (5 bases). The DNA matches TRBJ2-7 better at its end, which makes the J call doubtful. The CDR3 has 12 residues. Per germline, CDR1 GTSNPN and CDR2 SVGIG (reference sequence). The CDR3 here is CAWSVLDGEQYF. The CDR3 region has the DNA TGTGCCTGGAGTGTACTAGACGGCGAGCAGTACTTC.

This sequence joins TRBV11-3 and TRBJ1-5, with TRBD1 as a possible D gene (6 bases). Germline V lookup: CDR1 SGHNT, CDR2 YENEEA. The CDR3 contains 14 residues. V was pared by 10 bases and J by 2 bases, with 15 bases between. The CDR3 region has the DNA TGTGCCAACACAGGGTTGGGTGGCAATCAGCCCCAGCATTTT. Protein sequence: CANTGLGGNQPQHF.

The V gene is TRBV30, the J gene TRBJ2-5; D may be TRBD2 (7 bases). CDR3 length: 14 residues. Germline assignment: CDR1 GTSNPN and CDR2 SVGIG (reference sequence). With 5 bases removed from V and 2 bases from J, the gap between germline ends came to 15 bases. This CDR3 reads CAWEKGGGQETQYF. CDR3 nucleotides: TGTGCCTGGGAAAAGGGGGGGGGACAAGAGACCCAGTACTTC.

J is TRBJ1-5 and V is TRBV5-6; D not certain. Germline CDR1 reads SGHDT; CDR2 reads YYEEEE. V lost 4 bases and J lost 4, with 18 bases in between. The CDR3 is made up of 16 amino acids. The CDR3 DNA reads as TGTGCCAGCAGCCTCGGGATCGATTTATTAAATCAGCCCCAGCATTTT. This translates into CASSLGIDLLNQPQHF.

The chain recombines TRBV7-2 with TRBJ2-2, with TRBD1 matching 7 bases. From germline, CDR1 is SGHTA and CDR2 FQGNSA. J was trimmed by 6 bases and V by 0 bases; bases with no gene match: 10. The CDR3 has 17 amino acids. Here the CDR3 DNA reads TGTGCCAGCAGCTTAGCGATAGGACAGGAATCGGCCGGGGAGCTGTTTTTT. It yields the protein CASSLAIGQESAGELFF.

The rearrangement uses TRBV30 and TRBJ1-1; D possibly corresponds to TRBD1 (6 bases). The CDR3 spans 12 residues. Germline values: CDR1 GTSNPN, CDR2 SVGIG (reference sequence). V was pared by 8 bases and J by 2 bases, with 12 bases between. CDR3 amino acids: CARRGPNTEAFF. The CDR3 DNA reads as TGTGCCCGCAGGGGCCCCAACACTGAAGCTTTCTTT.

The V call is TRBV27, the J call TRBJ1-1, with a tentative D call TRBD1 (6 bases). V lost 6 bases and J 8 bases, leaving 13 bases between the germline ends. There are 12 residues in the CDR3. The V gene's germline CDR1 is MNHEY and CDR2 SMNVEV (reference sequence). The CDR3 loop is CASRTGAAEAFF. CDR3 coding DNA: TGTGCCAGCAGGACAGGTGCCGCAGAAGCTTTCTTT.

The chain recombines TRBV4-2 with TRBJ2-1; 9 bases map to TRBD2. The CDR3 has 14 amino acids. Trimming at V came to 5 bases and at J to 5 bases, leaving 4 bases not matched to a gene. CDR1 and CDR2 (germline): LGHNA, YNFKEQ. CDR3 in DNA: TGTGCCAGCAGCGATCTAGCGGGGAACAATGAGCAGTTCTTC. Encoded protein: CASSDLAGNNEQFF.

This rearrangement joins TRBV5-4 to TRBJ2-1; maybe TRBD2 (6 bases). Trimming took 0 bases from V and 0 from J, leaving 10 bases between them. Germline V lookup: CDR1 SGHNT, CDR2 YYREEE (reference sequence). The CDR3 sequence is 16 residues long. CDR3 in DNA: TGTGCCAGCAGCTTGGAGGGCGGGGACTCCTACAATGAGCAGTTCTTC. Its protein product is CASSLEGGDSYNEQFF. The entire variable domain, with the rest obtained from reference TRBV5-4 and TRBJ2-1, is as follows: ETGVTQSPTHLIKTRGQQVTLRCSSQSGHNTVSWYQQALGQGPQFIFQYYREEENGRGNFPPRFSGLQFPNYSSELNVNALELDDSALYLCASSLEGGDSYNEQFFGPGTRLTVL.

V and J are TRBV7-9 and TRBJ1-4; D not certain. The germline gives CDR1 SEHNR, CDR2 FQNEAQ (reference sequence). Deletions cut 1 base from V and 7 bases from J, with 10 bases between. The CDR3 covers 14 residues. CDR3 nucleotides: TGTGCCAGCAGCTTAGAGACATTCCCTGAAAAACTGTTTTTT. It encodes CASSLETFPEKLFF. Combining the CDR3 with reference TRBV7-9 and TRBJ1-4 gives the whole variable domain DTGVSQNPRHKITKRGQNVTFRCDPISEHNRLYWYRQTLGQGPEFLTYFQNEAQLEKSRLLSDRFSAERPKGSFSTLEIQRTEQGDSAMYLCASSLETFPEKLFFGSGTQLSVL.

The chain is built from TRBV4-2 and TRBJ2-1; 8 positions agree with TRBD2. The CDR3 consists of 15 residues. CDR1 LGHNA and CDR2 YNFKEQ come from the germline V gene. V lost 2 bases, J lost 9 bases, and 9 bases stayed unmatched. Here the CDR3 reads CASSQYRGGPPEQFF. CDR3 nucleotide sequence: TGTGCCAGCAGCCAATACCGGGGGGGGCCCCCTGAGCAGTTCTTC.

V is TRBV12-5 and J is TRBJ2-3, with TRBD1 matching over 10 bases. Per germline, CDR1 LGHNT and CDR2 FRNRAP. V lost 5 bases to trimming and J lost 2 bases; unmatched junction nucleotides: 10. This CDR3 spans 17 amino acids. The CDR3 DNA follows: TGTGCTAGTGGTCCACAAGACAGGGGGCGCGTCACAGATACGCAGTATTTT. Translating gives CASGPQDRGRVTDTQYF. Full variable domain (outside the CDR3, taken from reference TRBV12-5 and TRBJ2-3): DARVTQTPRHKVTEMGQEVTMRCQPILGHNTVFWYRQTMMQGLELLAYFRNRAPLDDSGMPKDRFSAEMPDATLATLKIQPSEPRDSAVYFCASGPQDRGRVTDTQYFGPGTRLTVL.

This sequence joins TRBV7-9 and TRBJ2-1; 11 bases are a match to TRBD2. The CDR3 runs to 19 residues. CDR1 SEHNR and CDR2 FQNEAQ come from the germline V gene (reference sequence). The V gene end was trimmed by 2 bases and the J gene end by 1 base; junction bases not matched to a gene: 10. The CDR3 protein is CASSLQRLAGKVSYNEQFF. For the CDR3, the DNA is TGTGCCAGCAGCTTACAGAGACTAGCGGGGAAAGTATCCTACAATGAGCAGTTCTTC.

DNA of the CDR3: TGTGCCAGCAGCTTGGGCGGTCAAGAGACCCAGTACTTC. Residues: CASSLGGQETQYF. This chain joins TRBV5-4 and TRBJ2-5; D is undetermined. Germline CDR1 SGHNT, CDR2 YYREEE (reference sequence). The CDR3 runs to 13 residues. The V and J ends lost 0 bases and 2 bases respectively, with 5 bases between them.

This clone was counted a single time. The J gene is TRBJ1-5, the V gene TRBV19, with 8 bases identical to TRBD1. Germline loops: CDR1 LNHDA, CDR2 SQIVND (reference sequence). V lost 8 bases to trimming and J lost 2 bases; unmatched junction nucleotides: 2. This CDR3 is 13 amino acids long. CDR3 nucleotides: TGTGCCAGTCTGGGACAGGGCAATCAGCCCCAGCATTTT. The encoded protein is CASLGQGNQPQHF.

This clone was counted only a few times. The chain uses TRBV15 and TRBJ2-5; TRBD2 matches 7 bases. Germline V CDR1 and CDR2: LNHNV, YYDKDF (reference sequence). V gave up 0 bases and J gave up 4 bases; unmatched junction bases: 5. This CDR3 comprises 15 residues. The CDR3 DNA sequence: TGTGCCACCAGCAGAGATAGGGGACTACCAGAGACCCAGTACTTC. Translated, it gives CATSRDRGLPETQYF.

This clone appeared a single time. This CDR3 is CASSPGLEGYTF. CDR3 nucleotides: TGTGCCAGCAGCCCAGGCCTCGAAGGCTACACCTTC. The chain uses TRBV7-9 and TRBJ1-2; D uncertain. Germline values: CDR1 SEHNR, CDR2 FQNEAQ (reference sequence). V was trimmed by 5 bases and J by 8 bases, leaving 12 bases between them. The CDR3 totals 12 residues.

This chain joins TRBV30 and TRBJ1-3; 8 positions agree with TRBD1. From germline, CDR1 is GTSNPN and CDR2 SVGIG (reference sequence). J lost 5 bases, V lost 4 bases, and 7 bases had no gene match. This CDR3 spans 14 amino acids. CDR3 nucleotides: TGTGCCTGGAACAAGGGGACAGGTCGAAACACCATATATTTT. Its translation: CAWNKGTGRNTIYF.

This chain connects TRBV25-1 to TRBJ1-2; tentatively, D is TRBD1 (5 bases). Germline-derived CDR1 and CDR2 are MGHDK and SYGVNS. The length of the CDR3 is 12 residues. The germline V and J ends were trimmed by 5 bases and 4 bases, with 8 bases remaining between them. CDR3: CASSPGIYGYTF. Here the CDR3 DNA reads TGTGCCAGCAGTCCAGGGATCTATGGCTACACCTTC.